This TCR beta chain was identified in a study of blood T cell repertoires in COVID-19. Study information: There were acute and convalescent COVID-19 samples, and they came from the United States, Italy and Spain. T cells, B-cell-depleted T cells, or PBMCs supplied cDNA or gDNA.

In the authors' workflow: Reference gene primer amplification gave estimated nucleated cell counts. Libraries were prepared by immunoSEQ multiplex PCR; TCRdb keeps only in-frame clonotypes and omits some of them. D and trimming were read from the DNA, whereas the V and J calls and clone size are those reported in that table. The table lists 150,000 to 200,000 clones, about 83% of them singletons. V lost 1 base and J lost 2, with 15 bases in between. Germline-derived CDR1 and CDR2 are MGHDK and SYGVNS. The CDR3 spans 16 residues. The sequence came from a young woman who had recovered from COVID-19. J is TRBJ2-7 and V is TRBV25-1; D is perhaps TRBD1 (6 bases). The sequenced sample was peripheral blood. The CDR3 DNA is TGTGCCAGCAGTGAATCTACAGGGTTTGCGCCCTACGAGCAGTACTTC. Residues: CASSESTGFAPYEQYF.